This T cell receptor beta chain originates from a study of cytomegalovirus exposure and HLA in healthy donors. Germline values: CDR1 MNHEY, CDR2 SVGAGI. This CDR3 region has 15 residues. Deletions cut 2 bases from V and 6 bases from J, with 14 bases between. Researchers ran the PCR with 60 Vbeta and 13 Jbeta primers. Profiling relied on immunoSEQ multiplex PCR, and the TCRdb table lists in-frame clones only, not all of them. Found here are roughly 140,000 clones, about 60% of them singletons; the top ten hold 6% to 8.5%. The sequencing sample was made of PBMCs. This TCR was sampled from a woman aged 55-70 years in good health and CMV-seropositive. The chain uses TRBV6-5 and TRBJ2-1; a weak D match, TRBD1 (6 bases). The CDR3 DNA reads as TGTGCCAGCAGTTACGGGGGCGGAATCCTCAATGAGCAGTTCTTC. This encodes CASSYGGGILNEQFF.